Shown below are 21 T cell receptor beta chains from a single sample sequenced in a study of cytomegalovirus exposure and HLA in healthy donors. TCRdb keeps only in-frame clones here, not all; method: immunoSEQ multiplex PCR. The sample consists of 200,000 or so clones, 88% of them appearing once. Sequences were obtained from PBMCs. The source of these receptors is a woman between 18 and 29 years old in good health and CMV-seronegative.

The V gene is TRBV28, the J gene TRBJ2-7; 11 nucleotides match TRBD1. In germline, CDR1 is MDHEN, CDR2 SYDVKM. After removal of 6 bases from V and 0 bases from J, the junction contained 16 bases not matched to a gene. This CDR3 region has 19 residues. In DNA, the CDR3 is TGTGCCAGCAGCCTCCCCAGGGACAGGGGGGGGACAAGCTCCTACGAGCAGTACTTC. Its protein product is CASSLPRDRGGTSSYEQYF.

V usage is TRBV27 and J usage is TRBJ1-2; TRBD1 matches at 8 bases. The CDR3 loop spans 20 amino acids. The trim removed 6 bases at V and 2 bases at J, leaving 23 bases unmatched. The germline V gene encodes CDR1 MNHEY and CDR2 SMNVEV (reference sequence). The CDR3 region is CASRPFIPTSSGGLNYGYTF. CDR3 nucleotide sequence: TGTGCCAGCAGACCCTTCATTCCAACCTCCTCAGGGGGCCTCAACTATGGCTACACCTTC.

V usage is TRBV7-6 and J usage is TRBJ1-3; D gene uncertain. V dropped 0 bases and J dropped 3 bases, with 15 bases sitting between them. This CDR3 has 17 amino acids. Per germline, CDR1 SGHVS and CDR2 FNYEAQ. DNA for the CDR3: TGTGCCAGCAGCTTAGCGGTGCCGGGAATAAGTGGAAACACCATATATTTT. Translated: CASSLAVPGISGNTIYF.

This sequence joins TRBV5-8 and TRBJ2-2, with 11 bases matching TRBD2. Germline trimming cut 7 bases from V and 0 bases from J; bases unmatched to any gene: 8. The CDR3 covers 17 residues. Germline V gene sequence: CDR1 SGHTS, CDR2 YDEGEE. CDR3 region: CASFQLAGVANTGELFF. CDR3 in DNA: TGTGCCAGCTTCCAACTAGCGGGAGTTGCGAACACCGGGGAGCTGTTTTTT.

The rearrangement uses TRBV27 and TRBJ2-7, with 7 bases that match TRBD1. V was clipped by 4 bases and J by 6 bases; unmatched bases: 3. CDR1 and CDR2 from the germline V gene are MNHEY and SMNVEV (reference sequence). This CDR3 comprises 12 residues. In DNA, the CDR3 is TGTGCCAGCAGTTATACAGGGGCCGAGCAGTACTTC. It encodes CASSYTGAEQYF.

The chain recombines TRBV4-2 with TRBJ2-3; 11 bases align to TRBD2. Germline CDR1 reads LGHNA; CDR2 reads YNFKEQ. The V and J ends lost 0 bases and 3 bases, in that order; junction bases with no gene match: 8. This CDR3 is 18 amino acids long. The CDR3 sequence: CASSQDRSTSGRTDTQYF. The DNA for the CDR3 is TGTGCCAGCAGCCAAGATCGTTCCACTAGCGGGAGAACAGATACGCAGTATTTT.

The CDR3 DNA is TGTGCCAGCAGTTTAGGCAGGGGGATCTACAATGAGCAGTTCTTC. Translating gives CASSLGRGIYNEQFF. V gene TRBV28 combines with J gene TRBJ2-1; 7 bases are shared with TRBD1. The germline gives CDR1 MDHEN, CDR2 SYDVKM. The V and J ends lost 2 bases and 3 bases, in that order; junction bases with no gene match: 4. The CDR3 has 15 residues.

V is TRBV7-6 and J is TRBJ1-2; D gene ambiguous. The germline V gene encodes CDR1 SGHVS and CDR2 FNYEAQ. This CDR3 is 14 amino acids long. The V gene lost 0 bases and the J gene lost 6 bases, with 11 bases spanning the gap. The CDR3 region is CASSLARGGDGYTF. CDR3 nucleotide sequence: TGTGCCAGCAGCTTAGCGCGAGGTGGAGATGGCTACACCTTC.

This sequence joins TRBV5-1 and TRBJ2-7; TRBD1 agrees at 8 bases. This CDR3 region has 15 residues. CDR1 and CDR2 from the germline V gene are SGHRS and YFSETQ. Germline trimming cut 4 bases from V and 1 base from J; bases unmatched to any gene: 7. The CDR3 region is CASSGNRGFSYEQYF. The CDR3 DNA is TGCGCCAGCAGCGGGAACAGGGGGTTTTCCTACGAGCAGTACTTC.

The chain links TRBV7-2 to TRBJ2-7, with D uncertain. The CDR3 consists of 14 residues. CDR1 is SGHTA, CDR2 FQGNSA, per germline. Trimming cost V 6 bases and J 4 bases, with 16 bases left between them. CDR3 residues: CASSQPLLGYEQYF. The CDR3 DNA follows: TGTGCCAGCAGTCAACCCCTACTTGGTTACGAGCAGTACTTC.

The rearrangement joins TRBV4-3 to TRBJ2-7; TRBD1 is a possible D gene (6 bases). V dropped 0 bases and J dropped 4 bases, with 13 bases sitting between them. The germline CDR1 and CDR2 sequences are LGHNA and YSLEER. The CDR3 spans 15 residues. CDR3 sequence: CASSQDRGQEYEQYF. DNA for the CDR3: TGCGCCAGCAGCCAAGATCGGGGACAAGAATACGAGCAGTACTTC.

V is TRBV11-2 and J is TRBJ2-7; possible D gene TRBD1, 6 bases. The germline gives CDR1 SGHAT, CDR2 FQNNGV. The CDR3 contains 15 residues. Trimming removed 1 base at V and 5 bases at J, with 15 bases between. In DNA, the CDR3 is TGTGCCAGCAGCTTAGGTGCAGGGGTCGGAGACGAGCAGTACTTC. Its translation is CASSLGAGVGDEQYF.

The chain employs TRBV28 and TRBJ1-3; D unresolved. The CDR3 runs 11 residues. Looked up from germline, CDR1 is MDHEN and CDR2 is SYDVKM. Trimming stripped 8 bases from V and 9 bases from J, with 11 bases between. CDR3 loop: CASGSGGTIYF. CDR3 coding DNA: TGTGCCAGCGGAAGCGGTGGCACCATATATTTT.

The chain carries TRBV28 and TRBJ2-7; 9 bases are shared with TRBD2. The CDR3 has 16 residues. With 0 bases clipped from V and 5 bases from J, the junction kept 8 bases outside the gene matches. The germline V gene has CDR1 MDHEN and CDR2 SYDVKM. CDR3 bases: TGTGCCAGCAGTTTATGGGCTAGCGGGATTAGGAACGAGCAGTACTTC. It translates to CASSLWASGIRNEQYF.

This chain joins TRBV5-1 and TRBJ2-1; D possibly corresponds to TRBD2 (5 bases). This CDR3 contains 17 residues. V lost 0 bases, J lost 4 bases, and 17 bases lay in between. Germline CDR1 reads SGHRS; CDR2 reads YFSETQ. CDR3 in DNA: TGCGCCAGCAGCTTGGGGTCCGGAGGAGTGTTATACAATGAGCAGTTCTTC. Its translation: CASSLGSGGVLYNEQFF.

The rearrangement joins TRBV14 to TRBJ2-7, with TRBD1 identical over 8 bases. The CDR3 loop spans 16 amino acids. J was trimmed by 5 bases and V by 2 bases; bases with no gene match: 11. The germline V gene encodes CDR1 SGHDN and CDR2 FVKESK. CDR3 DNA: TGTGCCAGCAGCCAACTGGTGGGGACAGGCGTTAACGAGCAGTACTTC. Translation gives CASSQLVGTGVNEQYF. Using reference TRBV14 and TRBJ2-7 for the parts outside the CDR3, the full variable domain is EAGVTQFPSHSVIEKGQTVTLRCDPISGHDNLYWYRRVMGKEIKFLLHFVKESKQDESGMPNNRFLAERTGGTYSTLKVQPAELEDSGVYFCASSQLVGTGVNEQYFGPGTRLTVT.

The rearrangement links TRBV19 to TRBJ2-3; 7 bases match TRBD2. The CDR3 extends over 14 amino acids. V was clipped by 3 bases and J by 2 bases; unmatched bases: 2. In germline, CDR1 is LNHDA, CDR2 SQIVND (reference sequence). CDR3 loop: CASSMGLYTDTQYF. Written as DNA, the CDR3 is TGTGCCAGTAGTATGGGACTATACACAGATACGCAGTATTTT.

The chain is built from TRBV6-1 and TRBJ2-2; TRBD2 agrees at 7 bases. The trim removed 2 bases at V and 6 bases at J, leaving 6 bases unmatched. CDR1 is MNHNS, CDR2 SASEGT, per germline. The CDR3 has 15 amino acids. The CDR3 spells CASSERGLSAGELFF. The CDR3 coding sequence is TGTGCCAGCAGTGAAAGGGGACTATCGGCCGGGGAGCTGTTTTTT.

The V and J genes are TRBV19 and TRBJ2-7; TRBD1 matches at 7 bases. This CDR3 is 17 amino acids long. Trimming cost V 3 bases and J 1 base; bases outside gene matches: 12. Per germline, CDR1 LNHDA and CDR2 SQIVND (reference sequence). The CDR3 loop reads CASSIYYRQGLSYEQYF. CDR3 DNA sequence: TGTGCCAGTAGTATTTACTACCGACAGGGCCTATCCTACGAGCAGTACTTC.

V is TRBV4-1 and J is TRBJ2-1; 9 bases match TRBD2. The junction had 13 bases not matched to a gene; V was cut back by 4 bases and J by 0 bases. Germline V gene data show CDR1 as MGHRA and CDR2 as YSYEKL. There are 19 residues in the CDR3. The CDR3: CASSLTSGWRVSSYNEQFF. CDR3 coding DNA: TGCGCCAGCAGCCTAACTAGCGGGTGGAGGGTGAGCTCCTACAATGAGCAGTTCTTC.

This chain links TRBV6-1 with TRBJ1-1; maybe TRBD1 (6 bases). V was cut by 6 bases and J by 1 base, with 12 bases left in between. The germline CDR1 and CDR2 sequences are MNHNS and SASEGT. The CDR3 has 14 residues. The DNA for the CDR3 is TGTGCCAGCAGGGACTTAGGGGGGAACACTGAAGCTTTCTTT. Amino acids: CASRDLGGNTEAFF.